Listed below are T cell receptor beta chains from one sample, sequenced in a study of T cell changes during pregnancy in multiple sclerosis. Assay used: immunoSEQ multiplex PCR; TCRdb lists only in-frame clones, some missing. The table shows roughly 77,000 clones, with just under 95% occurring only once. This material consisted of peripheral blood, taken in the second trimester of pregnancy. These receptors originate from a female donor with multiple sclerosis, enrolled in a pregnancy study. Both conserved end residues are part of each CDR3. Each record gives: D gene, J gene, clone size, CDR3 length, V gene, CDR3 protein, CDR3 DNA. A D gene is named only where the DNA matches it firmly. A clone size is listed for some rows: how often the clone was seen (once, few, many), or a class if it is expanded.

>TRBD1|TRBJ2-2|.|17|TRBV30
CAWSVPPGQVNTGELFF
TGTGCCTGGAGTGTACCCCCGGGACAGGTGAACACCGGGGAGCTGTTTTTT
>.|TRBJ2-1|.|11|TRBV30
CAWSIFNEQFF
TGTGCCTGGAGTATATTCAATGAGCAGTTCTTC
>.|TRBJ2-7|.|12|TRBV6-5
CASSSGTYEQYF
TGTGCCAGCAGTTCAGGGACCTACGAGCAGTACTTC
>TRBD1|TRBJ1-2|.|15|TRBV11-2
CASSSTLTGRQGYTF
TGTGCCAGCAGCTCGACCCTGACAGGGCGTCAGGGCTACACCTTC
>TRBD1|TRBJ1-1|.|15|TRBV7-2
CASSLATGRNTEAFF
TGTGCCAGCAGCTTAGCGACAGGGCGGAACACTGAAGCTTTCTTT
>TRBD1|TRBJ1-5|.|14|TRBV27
CASSYRGSNQPQHF
TGTGCCAGCAGTTACAGGGGGAGCAATCAGCCCCAGCATTTT
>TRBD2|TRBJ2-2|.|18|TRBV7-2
CASSLWDSGGAIVGELFF
TGTGCCAGCAGCTTATGGGATAGCGGGGGGGCCATCGTCGGGGAGCTGTTTTTT
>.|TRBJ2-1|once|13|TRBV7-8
CASSPPRAKEQFF
TGTGCCAGCAGCCCCCCCCGAGCGAAGGAGCAGTTCTTC
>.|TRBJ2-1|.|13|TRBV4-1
CASSRKLGNEQFF
TGCGCCAGCAGCCGTAAACTAGGCAATGAGCAGTTCTTC
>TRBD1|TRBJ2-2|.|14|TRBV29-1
CSARQGLDTGELFF
TGCAGCGCTAGACAGGGTTTAGACACCGGGGAGCTGTTTTTT
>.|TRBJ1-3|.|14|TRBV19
CASSLQGTGNTIYF
TGTGCCAGTAGTCTCCAGGGGACTGGAAACACCATATATTTT
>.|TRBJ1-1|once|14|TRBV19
CASTGGAGFTEAFF
TGTGCCAGTACAGGAGGGGCGGGTTTCACTGAAGCTTTCTTT
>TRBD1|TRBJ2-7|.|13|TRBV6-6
CASAGTGDLEQYF
TGTGCCAGCGCAGGGACAGGGGATTTGGAGCAGTACTTC
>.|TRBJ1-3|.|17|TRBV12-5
CASGSGVLGVSGNTIYF
TGTGCTAGTGGTTCAGGGGTTTTGGGTGTCTCTGGAAACACCATATATTTT
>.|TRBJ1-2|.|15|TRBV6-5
CASSYSGGLNYGYTF
TGTGCCAGCAGTTACTCGGGGGGGCTAAACTATGGCTACACCTTC
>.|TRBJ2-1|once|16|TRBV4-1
CASSQGAGSSYNEQFF
TGCGCCAGCAGCCAAGGGGCCGGAAGCTCCTACAATGAGCAGTTCTTC
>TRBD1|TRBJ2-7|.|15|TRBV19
CASSIGGTGGYEQYF
TGTGCCAGTAGTATTGGGGGGACAGGGGGCTACGAGCAGTACTTC
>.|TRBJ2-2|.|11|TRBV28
CASSWGRELFF
TGTGCCAGCAGTTGGGGCAGGGAGCTGTTTTTT
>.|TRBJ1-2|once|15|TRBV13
CASSLAARGDFGYTF
TGTGCCAGCAGCTTAGCGGCCAGGGGTGATTTTGGCTACACCTTC
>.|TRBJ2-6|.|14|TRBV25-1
CASNQAAGANVLTF
TGTGCCAGCAATCAAGCTGCCGGGGCCAACGTCCTGACTTTC
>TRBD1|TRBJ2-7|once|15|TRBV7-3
CASSLLGTGAYEQYF
TGTGCCAGCAGCTTACTCGGGACAGGGGCCTACGAGCAGTACTTC
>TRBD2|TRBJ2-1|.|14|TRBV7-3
CASSLSGGANEQFF
TGTGCCAGCAGCTTAAGCGGGGGGGCCAATGAGCAGTTCTTC
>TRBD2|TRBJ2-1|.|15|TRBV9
CASTRGGAVYNEQFF
TGTGCCAGCACTCGCGGGGGGGCAGTGTACAATGAGCAGTTCTTC
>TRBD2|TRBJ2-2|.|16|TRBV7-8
CASSALAGGRTGELFF
TGTGCCAGCAGCGCCCTAGCGGGGGGCCGGACCGGGGAGCTGTTTTTT
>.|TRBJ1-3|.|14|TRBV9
CASSVYSSGNTIYF
TGTGCCAGCAGCGTATACAGCTCTGGAAACACCATATATTTT
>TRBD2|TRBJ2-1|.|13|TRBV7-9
CASSFYLAVEQFF
TGTGCCAGCAGCTTCTACCTAGCGGTAGAGCAGTTCTTC
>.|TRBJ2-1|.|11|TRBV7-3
CASSSDNEQFF
TGTGCCAGCAGCTCCGACAATGAGCAGTTCTTC
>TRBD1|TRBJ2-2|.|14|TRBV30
CARQGIANTGELFF
TGTGCCAGACAGGGGATAGCGAACACCGGGGAGCTGTTTTTT
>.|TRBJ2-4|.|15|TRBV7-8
CASSLAGNDKNIQYF
TGTGCCAGCAGCTTAGCGGGCAATGACAAAAACATTCAGTACTTC
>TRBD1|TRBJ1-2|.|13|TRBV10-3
CAIRDRADYGYTF
TGTGCCATCCGGGACAGGGCGGACTATGGCTACACCTTC
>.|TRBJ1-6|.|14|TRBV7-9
CASSLDFEERPLHF
TGTGCCAGCAGCTTAGACTTCGAAGAGAGGCCCCTCCACTTT
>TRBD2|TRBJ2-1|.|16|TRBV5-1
CASSLVAGGLYNEQFF
TGCGCCAGCAGCTTGGTAGCGGGTGGGCTCTACAATGAGCAGTTCTTC
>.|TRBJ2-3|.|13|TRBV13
CASSSRRPDTQYF
TGTGCCAGCAGCTCCCGTCGTCCAGATACGCAGTATTTT
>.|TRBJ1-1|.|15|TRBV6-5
CASSQQTVGDTEAFF
TGTGCCAGCAGTCAACAGACAGTAGGTGACACTGAAGCTTTCTTT
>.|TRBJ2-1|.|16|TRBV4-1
CASSQVGRSSYNEQFF
TGCGCCAGCAGCCAAGTGGGGCGGAGCTCCTACAATGAGCAGTTCTTC
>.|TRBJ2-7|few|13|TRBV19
CASSADSAYEQYF
TGTGCCAGTAGTGCCGACAGTGCCTACGAGCAGTACTTC
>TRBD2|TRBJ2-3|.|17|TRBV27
CASSSKSTSGITDTQYF
TGTGCCAGCAGTTCCAAATCGACTAGCGGGATTACAGATACGCAGTATTTT
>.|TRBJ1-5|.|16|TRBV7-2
CASSLDSRYSNQPQHF
TGTGCCAGCAGCTTAGATTCGAGGTATAGCAATCAGCCCCAGCATTTT
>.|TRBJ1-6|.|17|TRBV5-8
CASSPDRLQGSGSPLHF
TGTGCCAGCAGCCCAGACAGGCTACAGGGATCAGGGTCACCCCTCCACTTT